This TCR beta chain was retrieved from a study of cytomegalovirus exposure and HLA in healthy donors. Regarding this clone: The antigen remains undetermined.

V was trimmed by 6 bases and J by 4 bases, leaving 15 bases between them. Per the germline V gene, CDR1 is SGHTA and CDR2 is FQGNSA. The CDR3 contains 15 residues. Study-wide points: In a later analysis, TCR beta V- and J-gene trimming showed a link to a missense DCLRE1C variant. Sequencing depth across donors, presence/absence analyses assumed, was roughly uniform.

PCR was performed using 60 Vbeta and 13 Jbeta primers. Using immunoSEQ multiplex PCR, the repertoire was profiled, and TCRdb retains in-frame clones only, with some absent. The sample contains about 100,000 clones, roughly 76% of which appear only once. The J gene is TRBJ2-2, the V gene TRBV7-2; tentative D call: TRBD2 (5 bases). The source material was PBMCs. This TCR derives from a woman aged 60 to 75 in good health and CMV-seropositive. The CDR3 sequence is CASSRRGWSTGELFF. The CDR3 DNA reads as TGTGCCAGCAGTCGTCGAGGGTGGTCCACCGGGGAGCTGTTTTTT.